This T cell receptor (beta chain) was captured by sequencing in a study of shared clonotypes between healthy human individuals. Study-wide background: Each donor's CD4 naive and CD4 memory cells filled three plates apiece, CD8 naive two, and CD8 memory one.

Clones were read by immunoSEQ multiplex PCR, and TCRdb kept only the in-frame ones, dropping some. The sample contains some 360,000 clones, more than 60% of which appear only once. V dropped 4 bases and J dropped 5; count of bases not matched to a gene: 4. This CDR3 has 15 amino acids. CDR1 and CDR2 (germline): SGHRS, YFSETQ. V is TRBV5-1 and J is TRBJ2-1, with 12 bases fitting TRBD2. The sample taken for sequencing was memory CD4+ T cells sorted from blood. Subset here: CD45RA-negative fraction. This sequence was found in a young man in good health. The CDR3: CASSPGLAGHNEQFF. As DNA, the CDR3 is TGCGCCAGCAGCCCAGGACTAGCGGGGCACAATGAGCAGTTCTTC.